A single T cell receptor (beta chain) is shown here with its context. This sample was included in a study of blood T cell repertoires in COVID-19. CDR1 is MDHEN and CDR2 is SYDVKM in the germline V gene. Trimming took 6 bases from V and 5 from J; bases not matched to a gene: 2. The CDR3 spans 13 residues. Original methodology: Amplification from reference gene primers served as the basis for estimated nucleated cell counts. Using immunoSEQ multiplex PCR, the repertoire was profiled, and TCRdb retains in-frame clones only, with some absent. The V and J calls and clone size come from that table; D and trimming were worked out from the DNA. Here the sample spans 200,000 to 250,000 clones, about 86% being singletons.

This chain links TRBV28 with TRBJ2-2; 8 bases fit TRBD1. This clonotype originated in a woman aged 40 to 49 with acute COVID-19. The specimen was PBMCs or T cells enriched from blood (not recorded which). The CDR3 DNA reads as TGTGCCAGCAGGACAGGGGTGACCGGGGAGCTGTTTTTT. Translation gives CASRTGVTGELFF.